The 23 T cell receptor beta chains below come from one sample, sequenced in a study of T cells in Graves' hyperthyroidism and ophthalmopathy. Template material for amplifying TCR beta CDR3 regions consisted of RNA transcripts. Primed by the HTBI set, a first-round RT-PCR was run on the TCR CDR3. TCRdb processed the multiplex PCR reads anew with MiXCR; each CDR3 protein has one entry. Counted here are 160,000 or so distinct CDR3 sequences, just under 9.5% occurring once; the ten biggest clones make up 22%. The sample consisted of blood. The source is a woman between 18 and 29 years old with Graves' hyperthyroidism that later progressed to Graves' ophthalmopathy.

This chain connects TRBV20-1 to TRBJ1-4; D ambiguous. The CDR3 has 11 residues. The V end lost 0 bases, the J end lost 6 bases, and 2 bases lay between the germline ends. Germline V CDR1 and CDR2: DFQATT, SNEGSKA (reference sequence). CDR3 in DNA: TGCAGTGCTAGAGACCATGAAAAACTGTTTTTT. Its translation: CSARDHEKLFF.

J is TRBJ2-4 and V is TRBV7-2, with a weak D call TRBD2 (7 bases). The CDR3 totals 15 residues. Trimming removed 5 bases from V and 4 bases from J, with 15 bases in between. From germline, CDR1 is SGHTA and CDR2 FQGNSA. CDR3: CASSPRTRGKNIQYF. The CDR3 DNA reads TGTGCCAGCAGCCCGAGGACTAGGGGGAAAAACATTCAGTACTTC.

Worth noting for this clonotype: Being one base from a much bigger clone, this may be a read error. The rearrangement links TRBV27 to TRBJ1-5; possible D gene TRBD1, 6 bases. The CDR3 contains 13 residues. Germline values: CDR1 MNHEY, CDR2 SMNVEV (reference sequence). Trimming removed 8 bases at V and 2 bases at J, with 10 bases between. The CDR3 spells CASPGVGNQPQHF. CDR3 nucleotides: TGTGCCAGCCCAGGGGTTGGCAATCAGCCCCAGCATTTT.

The gene calls are TRBV9 and TRBJ1-6; 7 bases agree with TRBD1. Germline assignment: CDR1 SGDLS and CDR2 YYNGEE. J lost 11 bases, V lost 0 bases, and 8 bases had no gene match. There are 15 residues in the CDR3. CDR3 in DNA: TGTGCCAGCAGCGTAGATGAGGGGGCAAATCCACCCCTCCACTTT. Protein sequence: CASSVDEGANPPLHF.

This chain links TRBV6-1 with TRBJ1-5; TRBD1 matches at 7 bases. The CDR3 length is 13 residues. With 8 bases clipped from V and 6 bases from J, the junction kept 7 bases outside the gene matches. Germline V gives CDR1 MNHNS, CDR2 SASEGT. The CDR3 is CASSQGGSQPQHF. CDR3 sequence (DNA): TGTGCCAGCTCTCAGGGGGGGAGTCAGCCCCAGCATTTT.

This chain connects TRBV5-4 to TRBJ2-2; TRBD2 matches 7 bases. This CDR3 contains 16 residues. Looked up from germline, CDR1 is SGHNT and CDR2 is YYREEE (reference sequence). After removal of 0 bases from V and 2 bases from J, the junction contained 4 bases not matched to a gene. Here the CDR3 reads CASSLGPGGNTGELFF. The CDR3, as DNA: TGTGCCAGCAGCTTGGGTCCGGGAGGAAACACCGGGGAGCTGTTTTTT.

At least ten counts were recorded for this clonotype. The rearrangement links TRBV28 to TRBJ2-3; 8 bases agree with TRBD2. J was trimmed by 8 bases and V by 2 bases; bases with no gene match: 12. The CDR3 has 16 amino acids. CDR1 is MDHEN and CDR2 is SYDVKM in the germline V gene. CDR3 sequence: CASSLVSGGALSTQYF. The CDR3 DNA sequence: TGTGCCAGCAGTTTAGTAAGCGGGGGAGCACTGTCTACGCAGTATTTT.

This clonotype was seen at least ten times. V usage is TRBV7-9 and J usage is TRBJ1-2; D is perhaps TRBD1 (5 bases). Germline values: CDR1 SEHNR, CDR2 FQNEAQ (reference sequence). The V and J ends lost 5 bases and 3 bases respectively, with 16 bases between them. The CDR3 consists of 15 residues. The DNA for the CDR3 is TGTGCCAGCAGCCCAATAACAGGAGCCCACTATGGCTACACCTTC. It yields the protein CASSPITGAHYGYTF.

Worth noting for this clonotype: Compared with germline, one end of the junction differs, possibly owing to a read error. The chain combines TRBV7-6 with TRBJ1-1, with D uncertain. The V gene's germline CDR1 is SGHVS and CDR2 FNYEAQ. The CDR3 is 16 residues long. The CDR3 sequence: CASSLVVHLGDTEAFF. The CDR3 nucleotides are TGCGCCAGCAGCTTGGTTGTACACCTCGGAGACACTGAAGCTTTCTTT.

This clonotype was seen many times. The chain recombines TRBV5-1 with TRBJ2-7; D is unresolved. This CDR3 is 11 amino acids long. V lost 0 bases and J 3 bases, leaving 1 base between the germline ends. CDR1 SGHRS and CDR2 YFSETQ come from the germline V gene. For the CDR3, the DNA is TGCGCCAGCAGCTTGGACTACGAGCAGTACTTC. Translation gives CASSLDYEQYF. The full variable domain, rest sourced from reference TRBV5-1 and TRBJ2-7, is KAGVTQTPRYLIKTRGQQVTLSCSPISGHRSVSWYQQTPGQGLQFLFEYFSETQRNKGNFPGRFSGRQFSNSRSEMNVSTLELGDSALYLCASSLDYEQYFGPGTRLTVT.

The J gene is TRBJ1-2, the V gene TRBV5-5; possibly TRBD1 for D (5 bases). The length of the CDR3 is 15 residues. CDR1 SGHKS and CDR2 YYEKEE come from the germline V gene (reference sequence). V lost 5 bases and J 3 bases, leaving 17 bases between the germline ends. The CDR3 coding sequence is TGTGCCAGCAGATTTGCTACAGACAGAGACTATGGCTACACCTTC. Protein product: CASRFATDRDYGYTF.

This clonotype was seen ten or more times. The V gene is TRBV11-2, the J gene TRBJ1-6, with 7 nucleotides matching TRBD1. With 5 bases clipped from V and 9 bases from J, the junction kept 10 bases outside the gene matches. Germline CDR1 SGHAT, CDR2 FQNNGV. CDR3 length equals 15 residues. In DNA form, the CDR3 reads TGTGCCAGCAGCCTCGGACAGGAGGAGAGTTCACCCCTCCACTTT. It translates to CASSLGQEESSPLHF.

The sample holds many counts of this clonotype. CDR3 nucleotides: TGTGCCAGCAGCCAAGAATTGTTTACAGGGGCGTTCTTC. It yields the protein CASSQELFTGAFF. The rearrangement uses TRBV14 and TRBJ2-1; 7 positions match TRBD1. Germline trimming cut 0 bases from V and 15 bases from J; bases unmatched to any gene: 8. The length of the CDR3 is 13 residues. The germline gives CDR1 SGHDN, CDR2 FVKESK.

Ten or more counts support this clonotype. V is TRBV28 and J is TRBJ1-1; 8 bases are shared with TRBD1. Germline V CDR1 and CDR2: MDHEN, SYDVKM. V lost 2 bases, J lost 0 bases, and 2 bases stayed unmatched. The CDR3 length is 15 residues. CDR3 protein: CASSLAGGLNTEAFF. The CDR3, as DNA: TGTGCCAGCAGTTTAGCAGGGGGCCTGAACACTGAAGCTTTCTTT.

Many counts were recorded for this clonotype. An end of the junction differs from the germline gene, which may be a read error. The genes are TRBV12-3 or TRBV12-4 and TRBJ1-4, with D tentatively TRBD1 (5 bases). The CDR3 is made up of 14 amino acids. CDR3 DNA sequence: TGTGCCAGCAGTTCAGGGTGGGCTAATAAAAAACTGTTTTTT. Amino acids: CASSSGWANKKLFF.

This clonotype was seen ten or more times. The gene calls are TRBV29-1 and TRBJ2-1; TRBD2 matches at 10 bases. Per germline, CDR1 SQVTM and CDR2 ANQGSEA. This CDR3 is built from 14 residues. After removal of 3 bases from V and 6 bases from J, the junction contained 5 bases not matched to a gene. CDR3 nucleotide sequence: TGCAGCGTTGAGAAACTAGCGGGAATCAATGAGCAGTTCTTC. Translated, it gives CSVEKLAGINEQFF.

This clonotype was seen at least ten times. This rearrangement joins TRBV19 to TRBJ1-2; 12 nucleotides agree with TRBD1. The CDR3 has 17 amino acids. From germline, CDR1 is LNHDA and CDR2 SQIVND (reference sequence). V lost 7 bases to trimming and J lost 5 bases; unmatched junction nucleotides: 14. CDR3 DNA sequence: TGTGCCAGTACCCACCCCCAGGGGACAGGGGGCGCATATGGCTACACCTTC. Protein sequence: CASTHPQGTGGAYGYTF.

This clonotype was recorded at least ten times. The chain employs TRBV19 and TRBJ1-2, with D possibly matching TRBD1 (6 bases). CDR3 length: 13 amino acids. Looked up from germline, CDR1 is LNHDA and CDR2 is SQIVND (reference sequence). Trimming took 7 bases from V and 6 from J, leaving 15 bases between them. The CDR3 region has the DNA TGTGCCAGTACCCCATTCGGGGGCGATGGCTACACCTTC. Its translation: CASTPFGGDGYTF.

This clonotype was picked up a small number of times. This may be a read error: a much more frequent sequence differs by one nucleotide. The chain links TRBV6-5 to TRBJ1-1; D is unclear. The germline CDR1 and CDR2 sequences are MNHEY and SVGAGI. V lost 0 bases, J lost 2 bases, and 10 bases lay in between. The CDR3 extends over 15 amino acids. CDR3 region: CASSYSVGANTEAFF. The CDR3 DNA sequence: TGTGCCAGCAGTTACTCCGTGGGAGCTAACACTGAAGCTTTCTTT.

This clonotype was counted at least ten times. The rearrangement joins TRBV28 to TRBJ2-5; 9 bases align to TRBD2. The CDR3 runs to 18 residues. Per germline, CDR1 MDHEN and CDR2 SYDVKM. V lost 0 bases, J lost 4 bases, and 12 bases stayed unmatched. CDR3 sequence (DNA): TGTGCCAGCAGTTTATGGACTAGCGGATTACGACTTGGAGAGACCCAGTACTTC. It yields the protein CASSLWTSGLRLGETQYF. Based on the CDR3 plus reference TRBV28 and TRBJ2-5, the full variable domain is DVKVTQSSRYLVKRTGEKVFLECVQDMDHENMFWYRQDPGLGLRLIYFSYDVKMKEKGDIPEGYSVSREKKERFSLILESASTNQTSMYLCASSLWTSGLRLGETQYFGPGTRLLVL.

This clonotype was counted many times. This chain joins TRBV7-2 and TRBJ1-4; the match to TRBD1 covers 7 bases. The V gene end was trimmed by 5 bases and the J gene end by 8 bases; junction bases not matched to a gene: 11. Per germline, CDR1 SGHTA and CDR2 FQGNSA. The CDR3 covers 15 residues. CDR3 residues: CASSPRQGGVEKLFF. CDR3 DNA: TGTGCCAGCAGCCCAAGACAGGGTGGGGTGGAAAAACTGTTTTTT.

This clonotype was seen ten or more times. V and J are TRBV2 and TRBJ2-2; a weak D match, TRBD2 (5 bases). The V end lost 9 bases, the J end lost 2 bases, and 13 bases lay between the germline ends. CDR1 and CDR2 (germline): SNHLY, FYNNEI. The CDR3 is made up of 14 amino acids. CDR3: CASRFEGNTGELFF. The CDR3 DNA is TGTGCCAGTCGTTTCGAGGGTAACACCGGGGAGCTGTTTTTT.

The chain recombines TRBV27 with TRBJ2-3, with D possibly TRBD1 on 5 matching bases. The ends were cut back, 5 bases at V and 1 base at J, with 13 bases in the middle. Germline CDR1 reads MNHEY; CDR2 reads SMNVEV (reference sequence). This CDR3 has 15 residues. CDR3 sequence reads: CASSQGSIGTDTQYF. Here the CDR3 DNA reads TGTGCCAGCAGTCAGGGTTCTATCGGCACAGATACGCAGTATTTT.